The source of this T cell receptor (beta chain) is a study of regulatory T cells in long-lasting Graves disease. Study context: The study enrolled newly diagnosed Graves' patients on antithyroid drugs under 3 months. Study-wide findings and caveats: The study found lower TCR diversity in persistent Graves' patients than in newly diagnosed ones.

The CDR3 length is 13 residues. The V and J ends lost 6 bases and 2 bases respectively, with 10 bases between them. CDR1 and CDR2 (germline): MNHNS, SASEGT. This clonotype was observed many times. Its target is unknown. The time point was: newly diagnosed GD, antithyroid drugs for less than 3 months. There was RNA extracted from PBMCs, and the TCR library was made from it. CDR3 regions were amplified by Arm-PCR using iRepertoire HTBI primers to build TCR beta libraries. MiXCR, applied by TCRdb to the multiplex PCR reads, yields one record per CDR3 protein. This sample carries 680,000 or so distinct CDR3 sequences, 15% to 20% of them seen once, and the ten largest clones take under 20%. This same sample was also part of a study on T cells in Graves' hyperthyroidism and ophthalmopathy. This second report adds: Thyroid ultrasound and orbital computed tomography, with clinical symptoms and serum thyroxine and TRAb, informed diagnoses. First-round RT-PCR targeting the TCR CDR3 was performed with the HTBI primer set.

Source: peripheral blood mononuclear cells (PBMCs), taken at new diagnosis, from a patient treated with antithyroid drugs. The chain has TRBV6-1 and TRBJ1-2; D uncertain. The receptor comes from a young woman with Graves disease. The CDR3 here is CASRIESNYGYTF. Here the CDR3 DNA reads TGTGCCAGCAGGATAGAAAGCAACTATGGCTACACCTTC.